These 7 T cell receptor beta chains came from one sample sequenced in a study of beta chain features in type 1 diabetes. Study-wide results and caveats: Across all four CD4+ subsets, people with type 1 diabetes showed modestly shorter TCRB CDR3s.

No antigen has been assigned to these receptors. TCRB transcripts that were expressed got sequenced, as all of the isolated RNA had been reverse transcribed. Sequencing was performed with immunoSEQ multiplex PCR; in TCRdb, only in-frame clones are kept and a portion is missing. The data contain roughly 150,000 clones, 9% of them singletons. Sequencing used central memory CD4+ T cells from blood. All receptors derive from a woman in her 30s with type 1 diabetes.

This clone has more than one count but fewer than ten. V is TRBV29-1 and J is TRBJ2-5; possibly TRBD2 for D (5 bases). Germline V gene sequence: CDR1 SQVTM, CDR2 ANQGSEA. V was trimmed by 7 bases and J by 5 bases, leaving 14 bases between them. The CDR3 sequence is 12 residues long. The CDR3 sequence is CSAGLSGETQYF. The CDR3 bases are TGCAGCGCCGGACTTTCCGGGGAGACCCAGTACTTC.

There are a few counts of this clone. The chain uses TRBV19 and TRBJ1-2; unclear D gene. CDR3 length: 15 amino acids. V was cut by 4 bases and J by 4 bases, with 16 bases left in between. Per germline, CDR1 LNHDA and CDR2 SQIVND (reference sequence). As DNA, the CDR3 is TGTGCCAGTAGTACCCTCTTTGCGGGGTCCTATGGCTACACCTTC. Its protein product is CASSTLFAGSYGYTF.

This chain uses TRBV4-2 with TRBJ1-5; D possibly corresponds to TRBD1 (5 bases). Germline CDR1 and CDR2: LGHNA and YNFKEQ. V lost 0 bases and J lost 1, with 7 bases in between. The CDR3 spans 15 residues. The CDR3 spells CASSQDQGSNQPQHF. The CDR3 bases are TGTGCCAGCAGCCAAGATCAGGGAAGCAATCAGCCCCAGCATTTT.

The chain employs TRBV18 and TRBJ2-1; 9 positions agree with TRBD2. CDR3 length: 16 amino acids. Trimming at V came to 2 bases and at J to 9 bases, leaving 11 bases not matched to a gene. Germline CDR1 and CDR2: KGHSH and LQKENI. CDR3 protein: CASSPNGASGTTEQFF. The CDR3, as DNA: TGTGCCAGCTCACCAAATGGGGCTAGCGGGACGACTGAGCAGTTCTTC.

This clone came up many times. J is TRBJ2-7 and V is TRBV2; 9 positions match TRBD2. J was trimmed by 3 bases and V by 6 bases; bases with no gene match: 0. This CDR3 region has 12 residues. In germline, CDR1 is SNHLY, CDR2 FYNNEI. CDR3 loop: CASRTSGYEQYF. The CDR3 DNA sequence: TGTGCCAGCAGGACTAGCGGCTACGAGCAGTACTTC.

The CDR3: CASSVSNYGYTF. The CDR3 DNA follows: TGTGCCAGCAGTGTCTCTAACTATGGCTACACCTTC. V gene TRBV2 combines with J gene TRBJ1-2; D gene ambiguous. V lost 4 bases and J 0 bases, leaving 3 bases between the germline ends. CDR1 is SNHLY and CDR2 is FYNNEI in the germline V gene. The CDR3 extends over 12 amino acids.

This clone was found a few times. The rearrangement uses TRBV19 and TRBJ2-1; TRBD2 agrees at 12 bases. The ends lost 7 bases at V and 9 bases at J; junction bases unmatched: 10. The CDR3 extends over 15 amino acids. The germline V gene has CDR1 LNHDA and CDR2 SQIVND (reference sequence). CDR3 residues: CASTPLAGGPGEQFF. The DNA of the CDR3 is TGTGCCAGTACCCCACTAGCGGGAGGTCCAGGTGAGCAGTTCTTC.